What follows are 10 T cell receptor beta chains derived from one specimen sequenced in a study of response to subunit inactivated influenza vaccine. TCRdb processed the RT-PCR reads anew with MiXCR; each CDR3 protein has one entry. Of 600,000 to 850,000 distinct CDR3 sequences in the sample, around 13% were seen once. This specimen consisted of PBMCs from blood, obtained 14 to 15 days before vaccination. These receptors were taken from a man aged 50 to 59 who received an inactivated influenza vaccine.

This clonotype was seen more than once but under ten times. The chain recombines TRBV4-2 with TRBJ1-2; D remains ambiguous. The V end was cut by 1 base, the J end by 6 bases, with 9 bases between. The CDR3 runs 13 residues. Germline V lookup: CDR1 LGHNA, CDR2 YNFKEQ. The CDR3 loop is CASSQGGMDGYTF. The CDR3 nucleotides read TGTGCCAGCAGCCAAGGGGGAATGGATGGCTACACCTTC.

This clonotype was seen more than once but under ten times. The CDR3 loop reads CASSLGLGAREQYF. CDR3 nucleotides: TGCGCCAGCAGCTTGGGCCTAGGCGCGAGGGAGCAGTACTTC. The J gene is TRBJ2-7, the V gene TRBV5-1; the D is unclear. The V end lost 0 bases, the J end lost 7 bases, and 14 bases lay between the germline ends. Germline-derived CDR1 and CDR2 are SGHRS and YFSETQ. CDR3 length: 14 amino acids.

This chain joins TRBV6-1 and TRBJ1-4, with D unresolved. The germline gives CDR1 MNHNS, CDR2 SASEGT. V was shortened by 6 bases and J by 6 bases, with 14 bases between the two germline ends. The CDR3 is made up of 14 amino acids. The CDR3 sequence is CASSLTRTDEKLFF. CDR3 nucleotide sequence: TGTGCCAGCAGCCTGACACGTACAGATGAAAAACTGTTTTTT.

Only a few counts were recorded for this clonotype. The chain combines TRBV20-1 with TRBJ2-3; 10 positions agree with TRBD2. This CDR3 has 16 amino acids. The V and J ends lost 5 bases and 1 base, in that order; junction bases with no gene match: 9. Germline assignment: CDR1 DFQATT and CDR2 SNEGSKA (reference sequence). The CDR3 reads CSAHLPTSGRTDTQYF. The CDR3, as DNA: TGCAGTGCTCACCTACCGACTAGCGGGCGCACAGATACGCAGTATTTT.

In this sample, this clonotype turned up a few times. The rearrangement links TRBV6-1 to TRBJ1-2; maybe TRBD1 (6 bases). This CDR3 is built from 15 residues. CDR1 is MNHNS and CDR2 is SASEGT in the germline V gene. The ends were cut back, 3 bases at V and 2 bases at J, with 13 bases in the middle. DNA of the CDR3: TGTGCCAGCAGTGACCGACAGGACACCAACTATGGCTACACCTTC. Amino acid sequence: CASSDRQDTNYGYTF.

The rearrangement links TRBV20-1 to TRBJ2-7; the D is unclear. CDR1 and CDR2 from the germline V gene are DFQATT and SNEGSKA (reference sequence). This CDR3 comprises 14 residues. Between the trimmed V and J ends, which lost 5 bases and 3 bases, there was a span of 17 bases. This CDR3 reads CSARPPQAVYEQYF. CDR3 in DNA: TGCAGTGCTCGACCCCCTCAGGCCGTCTACGAGCAGTACTTC.

The CDR3 sequence is CASSVGTTLSTDTQYF. The CDR3 bases are TGTGCCAGCAGCGTGGGGACAACGCTGTCCACAGATACGCAGTATTTT. The rearrangement joins TRBV9 to TRBJ2-3; tentatively, D is TRBD1 (6 bases). V shed 2 bases and J shed 2 bases, with 15 bases lying between them. The CDR3 is 16 amino acids. Germline values: CDR1 SGDLS, CDR2 YYNGEE.

The CDR3 spells CATSRSRLAVSYNEQFF. CDR3 nucleotides: TGTGCCACCAGCAGATCTAGACTAGCGGTGTCCTACAATGAGCAGTTCTTC. The rearrangement links TRBV15 to TRBJ2-1, with 9 bases identical to TRBD2. The germline CDR1 and CDR2 sequences are LNHNV and YYDKDF (reference sequence). The CDR3 extends over 17 amino acids. V gave up 2 bases and J gave up 1 base; unmatched junction bases: 6. The entire variable domain, with the rest obtained from reference TRBV15 and TRBJ2-1, is as follows: DAMVIQNPRYQVTQFGKPVTLSCSQTLNHNVMYWYQQKSSQAPKLLFHYYDKDFNNEADTPDNFQSRRPNTSFCFLDIRSPGLGDTAMYLCATSRSRLAVSYNEQFFGPGTRLTVL.

This clonotype occurred a few times. This chain links TRBV3-1 with TRBJ1-2, with D maybe TRBD1 (5 bases). Germline CDR1 is LGHDT and CDR2 is YNNKEL (reference sequence). V lost 0 bases, J lost 3 bases, and 11 bases lay in between. CDR3 length: 15 residues. The CDR3 region is CASSQDRGRDYGYTF. DNA for the CDR3: TGTGCCAGCAGCCAAGACCGGGGGAGAGACTATGGCTACACCTTC.

The chain links TRBV5-1 to TRBJ2-2, with 8 bases lining up with TRBD2. CDR3 length: 15 amino acids. Germline CDR1 and CDR2: SGHRS and YFSETQ. J gave up 6 bases and V 7 bases, and 11 bases lay outside the gene matches. The CDR3 bases are TGCGCCAGCCACTCGTTAGCGGGGCGCGCCGGGGAGCTGTTTTTT. Its protein product is CASHSLAGRAGELFF.